Listed below are T cell receptor beta chains from one sample, sequenced in a study of blood T cell repertoires in COVID-19. Sequencing used immunoSEQ multiplex PCR; TCRdb keeps in-frame clones, though not all of them. The sample gives roughly 150,000 clones, 70% to 90% of which show up once; approximately 7% is in the top ten. The specimen was peripheral blood. The receptors were sampled from a man at least 80 years old with COVID-19, enrolled during active disease. CDR3s include the opening cysteine and the closing phenylalanine or tryptophan. The size field is filled for only some rows; it gives once, few, many or a size class.

V gene	clone size	J gene	CDR3 protein
TRBV5-4	.	TRBJ2-5	CASSYRLVDETQYF
TRBV2	.	TRBJ2-3	CASSGQGITTDTQYF
TRBV9	.	TRBJ1-6	CASSVEGGQSPLHF
TRBV6-1	.	TRBJ1-4	CASSEGGTNEKLFF
TRBV20-1	.	TRBJ2-2	CSASRVNTGELFF
TRBV19	.	TRBJ1-3	CASSRGRGNTIYF
TRBV5-4	.	TRBJ2-7	CASRDRVGEQYF
TRBV5-1	.	TRBJ1-1	CASSFTGTGITEAFF
TRBV5-8	.	TRBJ2-1	CASRRGTGINAYNEQFF
TRBV9	.	TRBJ2-2	CASSRQNTGELFF
TRBV19	.	TRBJ1-2	CASSDRDRKVYGYTF
TRBV18	.	TRBJ1-3	CASSSQGNSGNTIYF
TRBV19	.	TRBJ2-2	CASSILGAGELFF
TRBV5-1	.	TRBJ2-2	CASSLAGGVARELFF
TRBV9	.	TRBJ1-2	CASSVDQAAYGYTF
TRBV9	.	TRBJ2-7	CASSVDGGDTNEQYF
TRBV2	.	TRBJ1-2	CASAAGTEGGYTF
TRBV4-1	many	TRBJ2-1	CASTVTSLGPYNEQFF
TRBV5-1	.	TRBJ2-7	CASSSGGRTEEQYF
TRBV15	.	TRBJ1-5	CATSRAGDVSWPQHF
TRBV7-9	.	TRBJ2-5	CASSHSGGTGETQYF
TRBV19	once	TRBJ1-5	CASLGTGGRPQHF
TRBV7-2	.	TRBJ2-2	CASSLGGLGYTGELFF
TRBV11-3	.	TRBJ1-1	CASSLYPNTEAFF
TRBV9	.	TRBJ2-2	CASSVDAGTGELFF
TRBV7-7	.	TRBJ2-2	CASSPTGLNTGELFF
TRBV2	.	TRBJ2-7	CASSPQGETTEQYF
TRBV5-5	once	TRBJ1-2	CASSLVGGNYGYTF
TRBV7-8	.	TRBJ1-1	CASSLGRNTEAFF
TRBV19	.	TRBJ1-5	CASSGSGYQPQHF
TRBV7-9	.	TRBJ2-1	CASSLGGTKYNEQFF
TRBV5-1	.	TRBJ2-5	CASSPDGKETQYF
TRBV7-9	.	TRBJ2-5	CASSLIGEETQYF
TRBV9	.	TRBJ2-1	CASSAGTSGGPGYNEQFF
TRBV4-1	.	TRBJ2-2	CASSEPRGADTGELFF
TRBV6-6	few	TRBJ1-3	CASSYSPGTLGNTIYF
TRBV7-2	.	TRBJ1-5	CASSLTFLNQPQHF
TRBV6-5	.	TRBJ1-4	CASDPRRTGGEKLFF